This T cell receptor beta chain was sequenced in a study of Ad26.COV2.S vaccination and SARS-CoV-2 variants. Study information: Donor got 5x10^10 or 1x10^11 viral particles of Ad26.COV2.S.

The CDR3 length is 13 residues. V gave up 0 bases and J gave up 4 bases, with 4 bases separating them. The germline gives CDR1 SGHTA, CDR2 FQGNSA. Regarding the study as a whole: Reports say spike-specific CD8+ and CD4+ T cell responses covered substantial breadth after vaccination.

Remarks on this clone: The antigen remains undetermined. Other DNA variants within this sample encode the same CDR3.

Clones were sequenced by immunoSEQ multiplex PCR, and TCRdb holds only the in-frame ones, with some missing. The sample lists under 550,000 clones; approximately 87% were seen once. Treatment: about 20 received Ad26.COV2.S at low or high dose, single or two shots; roughly five received placebo; per-sample allocation not given. Sampling occurred on day 63 after the first vaccine or placebo injection. An adult aged 18-55 years in Boston served as the donor. Sequencing used peripheral blood, obtained in a trial of Ad26.COV2.S vaccine versus placebo. This sequence was found in a person between 18 and 65 years old who received the Ad26.COV2.S COVID-19 vaccine or a placebo. The rearrangement joins TRBV7-2 to TRBJ1-5; D gene unclear. DNA for the CDR3: TGTGCCAGCAGCTTAGCCCTAAATCAGCCCCAGCATTTT. Protein: CASSLALNQPQHF.